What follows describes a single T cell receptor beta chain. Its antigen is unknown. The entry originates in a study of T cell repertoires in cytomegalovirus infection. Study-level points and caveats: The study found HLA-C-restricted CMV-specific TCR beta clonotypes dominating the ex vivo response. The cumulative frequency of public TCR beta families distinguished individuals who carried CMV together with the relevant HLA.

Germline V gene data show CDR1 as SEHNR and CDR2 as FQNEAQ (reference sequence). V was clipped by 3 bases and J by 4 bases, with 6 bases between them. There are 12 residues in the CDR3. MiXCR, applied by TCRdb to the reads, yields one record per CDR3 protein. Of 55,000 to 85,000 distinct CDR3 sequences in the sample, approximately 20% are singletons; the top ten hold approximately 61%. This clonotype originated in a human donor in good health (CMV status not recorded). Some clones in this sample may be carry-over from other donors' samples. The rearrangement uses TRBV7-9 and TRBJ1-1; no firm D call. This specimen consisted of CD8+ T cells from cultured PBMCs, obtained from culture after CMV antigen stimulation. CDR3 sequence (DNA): TGTGCCAGCAGCTTCACAGCCACTGAAGCTTTCTTT. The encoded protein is CASSFTATEAFF. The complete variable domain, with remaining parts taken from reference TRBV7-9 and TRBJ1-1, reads DTGVSQNPRHKITKRGQNVTFRCDPISEHNRLYWYRQTLGQGPEFLTYFQNEAQLEKSRLLSDRFSAERPKGSFSTLEIQRTEQGDSAMYLCASSFTATEAFFGQGTRLTVV.